One and the same sample provided the 17 T cell receptor beta chains below, sequenced in a study of shared clonotypes between healthy human individuals. Only CD45RO-negative cells positively selected for CCR7 counted as naive CD8 cells, so terminally differentiated effector memory CD45RA+ cells were excluded. Sequencing used immunoSEQ multiplex PCR; TCRdb keeps in-frame clones, though not all of them. The sample yields more than 2 million clones, approximately 94% seen once. Sequenced input: naive CD8+ T cells sorted from blood. The receptor source for this set is a man between 18 and 29 years old in good health.

This clone is a singleton in its sample. V usage is TRBV30 and J usage is TRBJ2-1; 9 bases are a match to TRBD2. V lost 3 bases, J lost 3 bases, and 6 bases stayed unmatched. The germline V gene encodes CDR1 GTSNPN and CDR2 SVGIG (reference sequence). The CDR3 consists of 15 residues. This chain's CDR3 is CAWSRGTSSYNEQFF. The CDR3 DNA follows: TGTGCCTGGAGCCGCGGGACTAGCAGCTACAATGAGCAGTTCTTC.

This rearrangement joins TRBV2 to TRBJ1-1; perhaps TRBD1 as D (6 bases). The CDR3 sequence is 16 residues long. Trimming took 7 bases from V and 4 from J, leaving 22 bases between them. Per germline, CDR1 SNHLY and CDR2 FYNNEI. This CDR3 reads CASTGGYSGGSTEAFF. For the CDR3, the DNA is TGTGCCAGCACCGGGGGCTACTCAGGAGGGAGCACTGAAGCTTTCTTT.

For this clone: This sample includes further DNA sequences coding for the same CDR3. The CDR3 loop reads CSVDTGSYEQYF. The DNA of the CDR3 is TGCAGCGTTGATACAGGCTCCTACGAGCAGTACTTC. The chain combines TRBV29-1 with TRBJ2-7, with a possible D match to TRBD1 (5 bases). Trimming took off 3 bases at V and 0 bases at J, with 6 bases between the two ends. CDR3 size: 12 residues. Germline loops: CDR1 SQVTM, CDR2 ANQGSEA.

The chain uses TRBV6-5 and TRBJ2-7; possibly TRBD2 for D (5 bases). Per the germline V gene, CDR1 is MNHEY and CDR2 is SVGAGI. The V end was cut by 2 bases, the J end by 0 bases, with 14 bases between. This CDR3 spans 16 amino acids. The CDR3 here is CASSYMGGSLSYEQYF. The CDR3 region has the DNA TGTGCCAGCAGTTACATGGGCGGGTCTCTCTCCTACGAGCAGTACTTC.

This chain uses TRBV27 with TRBJ2-3; D not certain. This CDR3 is built from 13 residues. The germline gives CDR1 MNHEY, CDR2 SMNVEV (reference sequence). Trimming left V 6 bases short and J 1 base short, with 8 bases between. The CDR3 protein is CASSGSGTDTQYF. The CDR3 coding sequence is TGTGCCAGCAGCGGCAGTGGCACAGATACGCAGTATTTT.

This chain links TRBV5-1 with TRBJ2-7, with a tentative D call TRBD1 (6 bases). The germline V and J ends were trimmed by 0 bases and 0 bases, with 10 bases remaining between them. The CDR3 extends over 15 amino acids. CDR1 is SGHRS and CDR2 is YFSETQ in the germline V gene. The DNA of the CDR3 is TGCGCCAGCAGCTTGGACGGACAGAGCTCCTACGAGCAGTACTTC. Protein product: CASSLDGQSSYEQYF.

The rearrangement uses TRBV4-1 and TRBJ1-5; D remains ambiguous. CDR1 is MGHRA and CDR2 is YSYEKL in the germline V gene. CDR3 length: 15 amino acids. Trimming took 4 bases from V and 0 from J, leaving 10 bases between them. This chain's CDR3 is CASSPSIVSNQPQHF. The CDR3 region has the DNA TGCGCCAGCAGCCCGTCCATAGTTAGCAATCAGCCCCAGCATTTT.

This chain connects TRBV4-1 to TRBJ2-3, with D perhaps given as TRBD1 or TRBD2 (5 bases each). Germline CDR1 is MGHRA and CDR2 is YSYEKL. The CDR3 has 13 residues. V lost 6 bases and J 2 bases, leaving 9 bases between the germline ends. The CDR3 coding sequence is TGCGCCAGCAGGGGGGAGTACACAGATACGCAGTATTTT. Protein: CASRGEYTDTQYF.

The V gene is TRBV6-5, the J gene TRBJ2-2; a possible D gene is TRBD2 (6 bases). This CDR3 has 13 residues. From germline, CDR1 is MNHEY and CDR2 SVGAGI. V lost 6 bases and J 7 bases, leaving 12 bases between the germline ends. The CDR3 here is CASSPSGDGELFF. Written as DNA, the CDR3 is TGTGCCAGCAGCCCCTCGGGGGACGGGGAGCTGTTTTTT.

The V and J genes are TRBV4-2 and TRBJ1-4; 7 nucleotides line up with TRBD1. The CDR3 sequence is 17 residues long. Germline V CDR1 and CDR2: LGHNA, YNFKEQ. V shed 3 bases and J 8 bases; nucleotides not matched to a gene: 15. CDR3 protein: CASSHLYPGTDNEKLFF. The CDR3 region has the DNA TGTGCCAGCAGCCACCTATACCCCGGGACAGACAACGAAAAACTGTTTTTT.

This CDR3 reads CASSQGPPAYEQYF. Written as DNA, the CDR3 is TGCGCCAGCAGCCAAGGGCCCCCAGCCTACGAGCAGTACTTC. The V gene is TRBV4-3, the J gene TRBJ2-7; D uncertain. Trimming cost V 1 base and J 2 bases, with 9 bases left between them. CDR3 size: 14 residues. CDR1 and CDR2 (germline): LGHNA, YSLEER.

Remarks on this clone: This specimen includes other DNA sequences encoding the same CDR3. The V and J genes are TRBV19 and TRBJ1-1; D possibly corresponds to TRBD1 (5 bases). CDR3 size: 13 residues. The V end lost 3 bases, the J end lost 5 bases, and 10 bases lay between the germline ends. Germline V gene data show CDR1 as LNHDA and CDR2 as SQIVND (reference sequence). CDR3 loop: CASSIGWGTEAFF. The CDR3 DNA sequence: TGTGCCAGTAGTATCGGTTGGGGGACTGAAGCTTTCTTT.

The chain has TRBV6-6 and TRBJ2-2; D gene uncertain. The CDR3 runs to 15 residues. The germline CDR1 and CDR2 sequences are MNHNY and SVGAGI (reference sequence). Trimming took off 3 bases at V and 1 base at J, with 9 bases between the two ends. The CDR3 bases are TGTGCCAGCAGTTATGTGTCAGTGAACACCGGGGAGCTGTTTTTT. Translated, it gives CASSYVSVNTGELFF.

This clone appeared a single time. CDR3 nucleotide sequence: TGTGCCAGCAGTTACCTCGCGGAGGGCCGGACCGGGGAGCTGTTTTTT. Protein sequence: CASSYLAEGRTGELFF. This chain connects TRBV6-5 to TRBJ2-2; TRBD2 is a possible D gene (6 bases). Germline CDR1 is MNHEY and CDR2 is SVGAGI. V lost 2 bases and J 5 bases, leaving 15 bases between the germline ends. There are 16 residues in the CDR3.

The J gene is TRBJ1-1, the V gene TRBV30; D is unresolved. CDR3 length equals 14 residues. Germline V gene data show CDR1 as GTSNPN and CDR2 as SVGIG (reference sequence). The V end was cut by 1 base, the J end by 5 bases, with 14 bases between. CDR3 nucleotide sequence: TGTGCCTGGAGTGGACACTACCTAGGGACTGAAGCTTTCTTT. Its translation: CAWSGHYLGTEAFF. The entire variable domain, with the rest obtained from reference TRBV30 and TRBJ1-1, is as follows: SQTIHQWPATLVQPVGSPLSLECTVEGTSNPNLYWYRQAAGRGLQLLFYSVGIGQISSEVPQNLSASRPQDRQFILSSKKLLLSDSGFYLCAWSGHYLGTEAFFGQGTRLTVV.

The rearrangement links TRBV19 to TRBJ2-3, with TRBD1 matching 7 bases. CDR3 length: 16 residues. V lost 4 bases to trimming and J lost 6 bases; unmatched junction nucleotides: 13. Germline V gives CDR1 LNHDA, CDR2 SQIVND (reference sequence). The CDR3 protein is CASSTPRTGHMDTQYF. CDR3 bases: TGTGCCAGTAGTACACCCCGGACAGGCCACATGGATACGCAGTATTTT. Full variable domain (outside the CDR3, taken from reference TRBV19 and TRBJ2-3): DGGITQSPKYLFRKEGQNVTLSCEQNLNHDAMYWYRQDPGQGLRLIYYSQIVNDFQKGDIAEGYSVSREKKESFPLTVTSAQKNPTAFYLCASSTPRTGHMDTQYFGPGTRLTVL.

The chain uses TRBV11-2 and TRBJ2-1; TRBD2 aligns across 10 bases. V shed 4 bases, J shed 8 bases, and the junction held 8 bases outside the gene matches. Germline V gene sequence: CDR1 SGHAT, CDR2 FQNNGV. This CDR3 contains 15 residues. CDR3 loop: CASSSSSGSFYEQFF. The DNA of the CDR3 is TGTGCCAGCAGCTCCTCTAGCGGGAGTTTCTATGAGCAGTTCTTC.